This TCR beta chain comes out of a study of beta chain features in type 1 diabetes. The study reverse transcribed the entire isolated RNA, so it sequenced expressed TCRB transcripts. Sequencing was performed with immunoSEQ multiplex PCR; in TCRdb, only in-frame clones are kept and a portion is missing. Of 300,000 to 400,000 clones listed, roughly 14% were seen once; the top ten hold 0.013% to 0.015%. The CDR3 contains 12 residues. Germline CDR1 is SNHLY and CDR2 is FYNNEI. V was pared by 9 bases and J by 14 bases, with 22 bases between. One heparinised blood draw, averaging about 120 mL, came from each donor. Comments on this clone: Antigen specificity is unknown.

Findings of the study overall: TCRB CDR3 length was moderately but significantly reduced in all four CD4+ subsets of Type 1 diabetes patients.

The sample comprised naive CD4+ T cells from blood. The chain combines TRBV2 with TRBJ1-2, with TRBD1 as a possible D gene (6 bases). The sequence was obtained from a woman between 18 and 29 years old with type 1 diabetes. CDR3 DNA: TGTGCCAGTACAAAACCAATGGGACAATCGACCTTC. Translating it yields CASTKPMGQSTF. The full variable domain, rest sourced from reference TRBV2 and TRBJ1-2, is EPEVTQTPSHQVTQMGQEVILRCVPISNHLYFYWYRQILGQKVEFLVSFYNNEISEKSEIFDDQFSVERPDGSNFTLKIRSTKLEDSAMYFCASTKPMGQSTFGSGTRLTVV.